Listed below are T cell receptor beta chains from one sample, sequenced in a study of blood T cell repertoires in COVID-19. Sequencing used immunoSEQ multiplex PCR; TCRdb keeps in-frame clones, though not all of them. The repertoire holds approximately 470,000 clones, with 80% to 90% as singletons. The specimen sequenced was peripheral blood. Every receptor here comes from a human donor in a cohort sampled during active COVID-19. The CDR3 runs from the conserved cysteine through the conserved F or W. The D gene is left open where the match is weak. Part of the rows lack a size; the others show once, few, many or a class for expanded clones.

TGTGCCAGCAGCCAGGGGGCGCGAGTGGAGACCCAGTACTTC | CASSQGARVETQYF | TRBJ2-5 | NA | TRBV7-3 | TRBD1
TGTGCTAGTGGACCTGACACGATGAACACTGAAGCTTTCTTT | CASGPDTMNTEAFF | TRBJ1-1 | NA | TRBV12-5 | NA
TGTGCCAGCAGCTTAGGCGTGGGGGCGCCCTACAATGAGCAGTTCTTC | CASSLGVGAPYNEQFF | TRBJ2-1 | NA | TRBV13 | NA
TGTGCCAGTAGCCCAGGGGCGGGCACTGAAGCTTTCTTT | CASSPGAGTEAFF | TRBJ1-1 | NA | TRBV19 | NA
TGTGCCAGCAGTTACTTTAGGACAGGGAAGAACGAGCAGTACTTC | CASSYFRTGKNEQYF | TRBJ2-7 | NA | TRBV6-5 | TRBD1
TGTGCCTGGAGCAATACACGTAGCAATCAGCCCCAGCATTTT | CAWSNTRSNQPQHF | TRBJ1-5 | NA | TRBV30 | NA
TGTGCCAGCAGTGAAGGACGGATTGACAGGGGGCTTGTCCAGCCCCAGCATTTT | CASSEGRIDRGLVQPQHF | TRBJ1-5 | once | TRBV6-1 | TRBD1
TGTGCCAGCAGCGTAGCCCGCGGGGCAGCTACTAACTATGGCTACACCTTC | CASSVARGAATNYGYTF | TRBJ1-2 | once | TRBV9 | NA
TGTGCCAGCAGCTTAGGGGACAGGGGGCTTGAAGGCTACACCTTC | CASSLGDRGLEGYTF | TRBJ1-2 | once | TRBV7-9 | TRBD1
TGTGCCAGCAGCTCCAGGGGGCAGCTTAATGAAAAACTGTTTTTT | CASSSRGQLNEKLFF | TRBJ1-4 | NA | TRBV7-9 | TRBD1
TGTGCCAGCAGCTTAAGTTTTGCGGGATGGGATACGCAGTATTTT | CASSLSFAGWDTQYF | TRBJ2-3 | NA | TRBV7-2 | NA
TGTGCCAGCAGCGAAGGGCCAGGGGGGAACTATGGCTACACCTTC | CASSEGPGGNYGYTF | TRBJ1-2 | NA | TRBV7-3 | TRBD1
TGTGCCAGCAGTTCACAGGGGGCGGCGGAAAACACCATATATTTT | CASSSQGAAENTIYF | TRBJ1-3 | once | TRBV27 | TRBD1
TGCGCCAGCAGTGAGTACGGGCGGGACCAAGAGACCCAGTACTTC | CASSEYGRDQETQYF | TRBJ2-5 | few | TRBV10-2 | NA
TGCGCCAGCAGACCGGGACTAGCGGGAGTAAACATTCAGTACTTC | CASRPGLAGVNIQYF | TRBJ2-4 | NA | TRBV4-3 | TRBD2
TGTGCCAGCAGTTCTGGAGGGGCGAACACTGAAGCTTTCTTT | CASSSGGANTEAFF | TRBJ1-1 | NA | TRBV6-5 | NA
TGTGCCACCCTGCCAACCATGCCGGGACTCGTCTACGAGCAGTACTTC | CATLPTMPGLVYEQYF | TRBJ2-7 | once | TRBV27 | NA
TGTGCCAGCAGGGCGCCGACTAGCGGGCCTTACAATGAGCAGTTCTTC | CASRAPTSGPYNEQFF | TRBJ2-1 | NA | TRBV2 | TRBD2
TGCAGCGTCCAAGGGAGTAGCACAGATACGCAGTATTTT | CSVQGSSTDTQYF | TRBJ2-3 | NA | TRBV29-1 | NA
TGTGCCAGCAGTCCCCGACAGGCCTATGGCTACACCTTC | CASSPRQAYGYTF | TRBJ1-2 | NA | TRBV27 | NA
TGTGCCAGCACAACTAGCGGGAGTACAGATACGCAGTATTTT | CASTTSGSTDTQYF | TRBJ2-3 | once | TRBV6-5 | TRBD2
TGTGCCAGCAGCTTGGTTGACGGTAGGGTGCAGGGGCCGAACACTGAAGCTTTCTTT | CASSLVDGRVQGPNTEAFF | TRBJ1-1 | NA | TRBV5-4 | NA
TGTGCCACCAGCAGAGATCCCGGACAGGGCCTGGAGAGAATCCACTTT | CATSRDPGQGLERIHF | TRBJ1-6 | NA | TRBV15 | TRBD1
TGTGCCAGCAGCCTGACAGGGTCCTATGGCTACACCTTC | CASSLTGSYGYTF | TRBJ1-2 | NA | TRBV12-3/TRBV12-4 | TRBD1
TGTGCCAGCAGGGGATGGGACAGGAGGGCAGGCCAGCCCCAGCATTTT | CASRGWDRRAGQPQHF | TRBJ1-5 | NA | TRBV28 | TRBD1
TGTGCCAGCAGTCCGACAGGGGTGAACACTGAAGCTTTCTTT | CASSPTGVNTEAFF | TRBJ1-1 | NA | TRBV6-5 | TRBD1
TGTGCCTGGAGTGTATCCGAGGCCGGGAGTCTGTTCTTC | CAWSVSEAGSLFF | TRBJ2-1 | NA | TRBV30 | NA